Listed below are T cell receptor beta chains from one sample, sequenced in a study of tumor-infiltrating lymphocytes in primary liver carcinoma. TCRdb reanalysed the multiplex PCR reads using MiXCR and keeps one entry per CDR3 protein. The data contain about 54,000 distinct CDR3 sequences, over 70% of them singletons. The sample taken for sequencing was liver tumor tissue from sampling region 2. Every receptor here comes from a middle-aged man with primary liver carcinoma and hepatitis B virus infection. CDR3s include the opening cysteine and the closing phenylalanine or tryptophan.

CDR3aa	j_gene	v_gene
CASSPTRGGWEEQYF	TRBJ2-7	TRBV4-1
CASRGLGPYGYTF	TRBJ1-2	TRBV2
CASSLRGGCRDEQYF	TRBJ2-7	TRBV28
CAISGLADHQYF	TRBJ2-7	TRBV10-3
CASSSQLAGADNEQFF	TRBJ2-1	TRBV11-1
CASSPESGANILTF	TRBJ2-6	TRBV4-2
CASTRSSVAYNEQFF	TRBJ2-1	TRBV11-2
CASSVSRDRAYEQYF	TRBJ2-7	TRBV28
CASSDQLAVYNEQFF	TRBJ2-1	TRBV5-4
CASSLGFTNEKLFF	TRBJ1-4	TRBV5-1
CASSLGTSGQETQYF	TRBJ2-5	TRBV7-9
CASGHTSGFENTQYF	TRBJ2-3	TRBV11-2
CASRSTDTAYEQYF	TRBJ2-7	TRBV11-2
CASSLAGLAGSTDTQYF	TRBJ2-3	TRBV5-5
CASSELRLGDGTGSEKLFF	TRBJ1-4	TRBV25-1
CASSTEGAVHNFYGYTF	TRBJ1-2	TRBV28
CASSYAGPRDEAEAFF	TRBJ1-1	TRBV6-5
CTSSPGSGAEAFF	TRBJ1-1	TRBV5-1
CASSSLGYDKYF	TRBJ2-7	TRBV7-9
CASGPRDYGYTF	TRBJ1-2	TRBV5-6
CASSQRLVGFSQYF	TRBJ2-5	TRBV4-1
CVSSLVGQRGHEQYF	TRBJ2-7	TRBV7-8
CVSTGGSFSNQPQHF	TRBJ1-5	TRBV7-8
CASSSYKTGELFF	TRBJ2-2	TRBV28
CSFSTSYEQYF	TRBJ2-7	TRBV29-1
CASSLRQSSYSEQFF	TRBJ2-1	TRBV12-3/TRBV12-4
CASGYSPHSTEQYF	TRBJ2-7	TRBV6-5
CASSLQGLGESRLHF	TRBJ1-6	TRBV5-4
CSVELRGLGSILYF	TRBJ2-4	TRBV29-1
CASSLTSGYNEQFF	TRBJ2-1	TRBV11-2
CVSSFRLAGGNEQFF	TRBJ2-1	TRBV12-3/TRBV12-4
CASRQVGTNEQYF	TRBJ2-7	TRBV4-1
CASSQLGSSGNEQFF	TRBJ2-1	TRBV14
CASNLAGDTTDTQYF	TRBJ2-3	TRBV6-5
CASSRQGATSYNEQFF	TRBJ2-1	TRBV5-4
CSARDTGGSNEQLF	TRBJ2-1	TRBV29-1
CASSPLSGMTTVELFF	TRBJ2-2	TRBV6-5
CANSSGTSTFF	TRBJ2-5	TRBV12-3/TRBV12-4
CASSGGGGELFF	TRBJ2-2	TRBV2
CSARDPLAATLHEQFF	TRBJ2-1	TRBV20-1
CASSLSVNTGELFF	TRBJ2-2	TRBV12-3/TRBV12-4
CASCLLMVGISNQPQHF	TRBJ1-5	TRBV12-3/TRBV12-4
CASSQAGRRLNTEAYF	TRBJ1-1	TRBV14
CASSLVLSTSGGYEQYF	TRBJ2-7	TRBV7-2
CAKRERDTTYGYIF	TRBJ1-2	TRBV11-2
CAGIPTGSSPEAFF	TRBJ1-1	TRBV5-5
CASGLYGVYNSPLHF	TRBJ1-6	TRBV13
CVSSSFYRKQDYGCTF	TRBJ1-2	TRBV13
CASNLVLAGEVDNERFF	TRBJ2-1	TRBV11-1
CVSSQGLQGGITEAFF	TRBJ1-1	TRBV4-2
CTSSQRGLAGYNEQFF	TRBJ2-1	TRBV4-1
CASSRTDKKEYF	TRBJ2-7	TRBV28
CSVQGSYNEHFF	TRBJ2-1	TRBV29-1
CSARASGGSTDTQYF	TRBJ2-3	TRBV29-1
CAIRENASGGSYEQYF	TRBJ2-7	TRBV10-3
CSVADRGSDIGGYTF	TRBJ1-2	TRBV29-1
CASSPGQIVPGANVLTF	TRBJ2-6	TRBV4-1